These T cell receptor beta chains were read from a single sample in a study of cytomegalovirus exposure and HLA in healthy donors. Data came from immunoSEQ multiplex PCR; TCRdb stores just in-frame clones and leaves some out. The sample lists some 130,000 clones, about 70% seen once, with approximately 3.4% in the top ten. The sequenced sample consisted of PBMCs. The source of these receptors is a man aged 40-50 years in good health and CMV-seronegative. Each CDR3 is given with its conserved first and last residue.

TRBJ2-7 | TRBV7-9 | CASSPQGAGGGEQYF
TRBJ1-1 | TRBV6-1 | CASSAEGGTEAFF
TRBJ2-7 | TRBV4-1 | CASSLGTDYEQYF
TRBJ1-5 | TRBV6-5 | CASRTGGGQPQHF
TRBJ1-6 | TRBV5-1 | CASSWNDLTGGSPLHF
TRBJ2-3 | TRBV9 | CASSLGLAGGGDTQYF
TRBJ1-2 | TRBV10-3 | CAAGGGAVPNYGYTF
TRBJ1-1 | TRBV6-5 | CASSYSWEHTEAFF
TRBJ2-6 | TRBV6-5 | CASSPEGTGANVLTF
TRBJ1-2 | TRBV7-2 | CASSLFSGRDYGYTF
TRBJ2-3 | TRBV23-1 | CASSQGGSTDTQYF
TRBJ2-5 | TRBV9 | CASSVFSSGGAETQYF
TRBJ1-1 | TRBV5-1 | CASSSSKPNTEAFF
TRBJ1-6 | TRBV30 | CAWRSSGSSYNSPLHF
TRBJ1-4 | TRBV18 | CASSPTGGRIEKLFF
TRBJ1-2 | TRBV10-3 | CAISESELGGGAGGYTF
TRBJ2-7 | TRBV18 | CASSPGTAYEQYF
TRBJ1-5 | TRBV7-9 | CASSPGSNQPQHF
TRBJ2-7 | TRBV6-5 | CASSIGQGLYF
TRBJ1-2 | TRBV10-2 | CASSGPRDPWAGYGYTF
TRBJ2-2 | TRBV7-7 | CASSLLAGATAGELFF
TRBJ2-3 | TRBV2 | CASTVITPDTQYF
TRBJ2-5 | TRBV7-9 | CASSLPTSGQETQYF
TRBJ2-7 | TRBV2 | CASSELAQQHF
TRBJ1-1 | TRBV9 | CASSVGASLTTEAFF
TRBJ1-5 | TRBV7-8 | CASSFTGGDQPQHF
TRBJ1-5 | TRBV5-1 | CASSSTGGNQPQHF
TRBJ2-1 | TRBV30 | CAWTPSGQGSYNEQFF
TRBJ2-3 | TRBV18 | CASSPNTGTGRDTQYF
TRBJ1-2 | TRBV18 | CASSDDSAGYTF
TRBJ2-3 | TRBV30 | CAWSVRLTDTQYF
TRBJ2-7 | TRBV7-9 | CASSPSQSGQYF
TRBJ1-5 | TRBV19 | CASSPGVAQPQHF
TRBJ2-7 | TRBV11-2 | CASSLDLRRGEQYF
TRBJ2-3 | TRBV27 | CASSTPTGAGRDTQYF
TRBJ1-5 | TRBV18 | CASSPGDQPQHF
TRBJ1-1 | TRBV19 | CASSISDRLDTEAFF
TRBJ2-3 | TRBV7-6 | CASSPLDSADTQYF
TRBJ2-1 | TRBV5-1 | CASSGPTYNEQFF
TRBJ1-4 | TRBV6-5 | CASSNRGIGEKLFF
TRBJ2-1 | TRBV7-3 | CASSGQGSSYNEQFF
TRBJ2-7 | TRBV4-2 | CASSRQLAGISEQYF
TRBJ1-1 | TRBV5-1 | CASSLDGGRTEAFF